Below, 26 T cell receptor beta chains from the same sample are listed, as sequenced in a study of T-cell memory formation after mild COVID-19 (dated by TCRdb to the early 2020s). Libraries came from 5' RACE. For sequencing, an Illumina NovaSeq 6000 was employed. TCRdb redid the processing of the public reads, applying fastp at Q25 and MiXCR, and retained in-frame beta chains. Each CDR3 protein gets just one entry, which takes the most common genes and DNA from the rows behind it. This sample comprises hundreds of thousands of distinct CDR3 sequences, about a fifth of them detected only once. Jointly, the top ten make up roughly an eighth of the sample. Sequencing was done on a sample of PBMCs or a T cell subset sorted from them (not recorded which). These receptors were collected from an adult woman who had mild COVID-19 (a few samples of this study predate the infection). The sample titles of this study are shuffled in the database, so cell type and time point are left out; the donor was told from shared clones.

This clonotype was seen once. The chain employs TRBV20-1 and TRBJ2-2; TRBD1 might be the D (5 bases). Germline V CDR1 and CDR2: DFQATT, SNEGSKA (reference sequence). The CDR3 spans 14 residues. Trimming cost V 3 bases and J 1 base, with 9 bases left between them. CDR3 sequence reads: CSASFQGNTGELFF. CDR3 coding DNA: TGCAGTGCTAGTTTTCAGGGGAACACCGGGGAGCTGTTTTTT.

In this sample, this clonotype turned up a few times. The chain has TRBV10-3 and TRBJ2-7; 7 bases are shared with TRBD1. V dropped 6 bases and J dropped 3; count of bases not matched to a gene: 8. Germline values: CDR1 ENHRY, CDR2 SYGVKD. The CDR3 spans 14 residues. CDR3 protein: CAISRSGTVYEQYF. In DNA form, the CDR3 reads TGTGCCATCAGCCGCTCCGGGACAGTCTACGAGCAGTACTTC.

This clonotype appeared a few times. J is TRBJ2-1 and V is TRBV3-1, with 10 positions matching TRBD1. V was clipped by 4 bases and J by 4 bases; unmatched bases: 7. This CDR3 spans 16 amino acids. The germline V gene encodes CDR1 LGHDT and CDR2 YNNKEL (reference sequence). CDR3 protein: CASSPRQGAGYNEQFF. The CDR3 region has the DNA TGTGCCAGCAGCCCACGACAGGGGGCTGGTTACAATGAGCAGTTCTTC.

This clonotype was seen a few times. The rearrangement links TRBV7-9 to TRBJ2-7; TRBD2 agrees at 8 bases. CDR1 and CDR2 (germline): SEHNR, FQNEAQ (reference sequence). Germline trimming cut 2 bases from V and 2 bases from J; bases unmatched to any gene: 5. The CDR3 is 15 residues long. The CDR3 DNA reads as TGTGCCAGCAGCTTAAATAGCGGGAAAGCCTACGAGCAGTACTTC. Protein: CASSLNSGKAYEQYF.

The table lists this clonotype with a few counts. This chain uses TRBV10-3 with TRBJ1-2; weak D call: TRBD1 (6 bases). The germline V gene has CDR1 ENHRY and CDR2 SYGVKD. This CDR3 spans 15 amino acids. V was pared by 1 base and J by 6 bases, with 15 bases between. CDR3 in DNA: TGTGCCATCAGTGAGTTAACAGGGAGAAGTAATGGCTACACCTTC. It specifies CAISELTGRSNGYTF.

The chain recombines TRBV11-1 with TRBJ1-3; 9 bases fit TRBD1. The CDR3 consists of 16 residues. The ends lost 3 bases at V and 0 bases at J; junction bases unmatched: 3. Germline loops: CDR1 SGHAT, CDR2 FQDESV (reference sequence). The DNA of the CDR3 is TGTGCCAGCAGCTTCTCGACAGGGGGCTCTGGAAACACCATATATTTT. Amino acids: CASSFSTGGSGNTIYF.

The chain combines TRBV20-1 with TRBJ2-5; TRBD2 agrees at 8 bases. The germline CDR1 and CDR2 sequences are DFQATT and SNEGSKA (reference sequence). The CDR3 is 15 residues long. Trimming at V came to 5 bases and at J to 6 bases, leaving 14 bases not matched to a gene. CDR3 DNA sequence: TGCAGTGCTTCGTCTGAAGTAGCGGGATGGAAGACCCAGTACTTC. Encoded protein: CSASSEVAGWKTQYF.

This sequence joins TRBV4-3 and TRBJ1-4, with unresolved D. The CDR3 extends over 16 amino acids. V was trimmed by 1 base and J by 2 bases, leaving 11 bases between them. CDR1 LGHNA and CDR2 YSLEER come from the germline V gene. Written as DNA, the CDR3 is TGCGCCAGCAGCCAAGTAGGGAGCGCGACTAATGAAAAACTGTTTTTT. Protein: CASSQVGSATNEKLFF.

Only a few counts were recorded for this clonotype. The CDR3 reads CASAVWGSGSETQYF. The CDR3 nucleotides are TGTGCCAGCGCAGTATGGGGGAGTGGATCAGAGACCCAGTACTTC. This rearrangement joins TRBV7-2 to TRBJ2-5; D tentatively fits TRBD1 or TRBD2 (5 bases each). The CDR3 is 15 amino acids. The germline V and J ends were trimmed by 8 bases and 4 bases, with 20 bases remaining between them. The germline gives CDR1 SGHTA, CDR2 FQGNSA.

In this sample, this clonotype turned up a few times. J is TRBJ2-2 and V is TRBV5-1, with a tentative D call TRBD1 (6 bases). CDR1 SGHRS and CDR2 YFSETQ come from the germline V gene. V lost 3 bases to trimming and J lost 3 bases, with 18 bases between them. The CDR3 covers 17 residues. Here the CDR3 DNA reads TGCGCCAGCAGCTCCCGAGTTTTAGGGGGTGACACCGGGGAGCTGTTTTTT. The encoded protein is CASSSRVLGGDTGELFF.

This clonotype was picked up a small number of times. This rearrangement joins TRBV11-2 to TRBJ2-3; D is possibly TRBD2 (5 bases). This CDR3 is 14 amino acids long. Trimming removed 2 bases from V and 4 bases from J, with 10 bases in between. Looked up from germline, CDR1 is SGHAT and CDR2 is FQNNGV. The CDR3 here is CASSLSGNADTQYF. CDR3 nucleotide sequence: TGTGCCAGCAGCTTATCGGGGAACGCAGATACGCAGTATTTT.

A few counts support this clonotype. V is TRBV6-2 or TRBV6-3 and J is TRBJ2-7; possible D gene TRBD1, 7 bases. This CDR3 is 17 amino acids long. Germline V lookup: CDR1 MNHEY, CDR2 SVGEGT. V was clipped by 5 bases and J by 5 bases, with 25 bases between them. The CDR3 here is CASSAQGGLALRDEQYF. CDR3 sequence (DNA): TGTGCCAGCAGTGCCCAGGGGGGACTCGCCTTGAGGGACGAGCAGTACTTC.

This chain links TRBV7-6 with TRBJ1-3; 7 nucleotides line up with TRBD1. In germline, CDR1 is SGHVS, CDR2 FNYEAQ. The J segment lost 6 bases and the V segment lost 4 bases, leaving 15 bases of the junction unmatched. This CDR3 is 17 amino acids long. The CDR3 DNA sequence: TGTGCCAGCAGCTCGTTTTTGACAGGGATTAGTAAAAACACCATATATTTT. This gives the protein CASSSFLTGISKNTIYF.

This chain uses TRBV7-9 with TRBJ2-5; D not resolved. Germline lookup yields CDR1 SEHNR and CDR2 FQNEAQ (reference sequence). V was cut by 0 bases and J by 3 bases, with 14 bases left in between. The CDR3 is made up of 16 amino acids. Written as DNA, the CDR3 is TGTGCCAGCAGCTTAGCTGTAGTTTGGTCAGAAGAGACCCAGTACTTC. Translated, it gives CASSLAVVWSEETQYF.

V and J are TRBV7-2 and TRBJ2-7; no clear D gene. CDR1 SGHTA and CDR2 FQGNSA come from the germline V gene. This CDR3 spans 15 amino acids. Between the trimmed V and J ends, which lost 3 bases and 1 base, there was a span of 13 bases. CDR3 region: CASSLSGGKSYEQYF. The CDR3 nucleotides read TGTGCCAGCAGCTTGTCAGGCGGAAAGTCCTACGAGCAGTACTTC.

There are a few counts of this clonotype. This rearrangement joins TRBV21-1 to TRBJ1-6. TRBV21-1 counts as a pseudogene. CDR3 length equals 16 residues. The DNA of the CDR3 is TGTGCCAGCAGCAAACTGCTTGAAGAGACCGATTCACCCCTCCACTTT. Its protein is CASSKLLEETDSPLHF.

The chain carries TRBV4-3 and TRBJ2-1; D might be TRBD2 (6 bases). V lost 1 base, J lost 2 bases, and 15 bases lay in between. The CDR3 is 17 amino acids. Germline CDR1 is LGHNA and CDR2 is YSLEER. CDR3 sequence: CASSQGRKRETYNEQFF. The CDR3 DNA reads TGCGCCAGCAGCCAAGGGCGTAAACGGGAGACCTACAATGAGCAGTTCTTC.

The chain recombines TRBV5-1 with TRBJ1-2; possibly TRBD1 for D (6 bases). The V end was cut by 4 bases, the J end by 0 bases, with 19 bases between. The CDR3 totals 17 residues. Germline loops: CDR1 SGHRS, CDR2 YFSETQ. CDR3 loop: CASSPRGTNKANYGYTF. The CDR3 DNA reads TGCGCCAGCAGCCCCAGGGGAACGAATAAAGCTAACTATGGCTACACCTTC.

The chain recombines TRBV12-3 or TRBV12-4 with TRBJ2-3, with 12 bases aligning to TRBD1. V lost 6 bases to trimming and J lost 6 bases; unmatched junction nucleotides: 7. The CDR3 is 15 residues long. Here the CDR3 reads CASSKGGTGGDTQYF. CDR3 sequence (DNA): TGTGCCAGCAGCAAGGGAGGGACAGGGGGCGATACGCAGTATTTT.

The CDR3 region is CSAPSPGLARNEQFF. CDR3 nucleotides: TGCAGTGCCCCATCGCCGGGACTAGCCCGCAATGAGCAGTTCTTC. This sequence joins TRBV20-1 and TRBJ2-1, with 9 bases fitting TRBD2. Germline values: CDR1 DFQATT, CDR2 SNEGSKA (reference sequence). J gave up 6 bases and V 6 bases, and 12 bases lay outside the gene matches. The CDR3 has 15 residues.

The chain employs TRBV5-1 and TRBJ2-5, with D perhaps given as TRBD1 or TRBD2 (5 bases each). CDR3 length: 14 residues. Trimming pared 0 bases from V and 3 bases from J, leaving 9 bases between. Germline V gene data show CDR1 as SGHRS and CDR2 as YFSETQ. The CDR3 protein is CASSLGGTKETQYF. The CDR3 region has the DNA TGCGCCAGCAGCTTGGGGGGGACGAAAGAGACCCAGTACTTC.

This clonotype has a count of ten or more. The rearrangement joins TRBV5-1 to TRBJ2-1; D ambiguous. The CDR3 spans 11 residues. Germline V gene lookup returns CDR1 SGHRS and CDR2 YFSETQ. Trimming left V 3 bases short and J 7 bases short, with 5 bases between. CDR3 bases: TGCGCCAGCAGCTGGAATAATGAGCAGTTCTTC. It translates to CASSWNNEQFF.

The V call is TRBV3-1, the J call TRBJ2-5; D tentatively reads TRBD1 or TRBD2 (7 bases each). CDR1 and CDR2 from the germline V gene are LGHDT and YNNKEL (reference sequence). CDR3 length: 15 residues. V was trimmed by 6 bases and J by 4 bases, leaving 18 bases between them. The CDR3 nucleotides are TGTGCCAGCAGTCAGGGGGGGGCCCTTCTAGAGACCCAGTACTTC. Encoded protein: CASSQGGALLETQYF.

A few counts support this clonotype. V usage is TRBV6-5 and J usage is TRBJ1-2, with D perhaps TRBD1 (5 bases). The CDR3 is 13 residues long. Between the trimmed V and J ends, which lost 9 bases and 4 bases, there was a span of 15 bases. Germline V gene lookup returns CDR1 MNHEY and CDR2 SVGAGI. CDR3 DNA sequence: TGTGCCAGTTACAAGGAGGGGATCTATGGCTACACCTTC. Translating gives CASYKEGIYGYTF.

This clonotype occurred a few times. CDR3 protein: CSARDPQGGGYTF. The CDR3 nucleotides are TGCAGTGCTAGAGATCCCCAAGGGGGTGGCTACACCTTC. The gene calls are TRBV20-1 and TRBJ1-2, with D perhaps TRBD1 (6 bases). CDR3 length: 13 amino acids. The germline CDR1 and CDR2 sequences are DFQATT and SNEGSKA (reference sequence). V shed 0 bases and J shed 7 bases, with 12 bases lying between them.

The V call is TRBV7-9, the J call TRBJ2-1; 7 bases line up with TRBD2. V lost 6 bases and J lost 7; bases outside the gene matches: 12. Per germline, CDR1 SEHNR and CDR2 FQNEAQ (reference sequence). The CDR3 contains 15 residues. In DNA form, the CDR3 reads TGTGCCAGCAGGCCAGCGGGACCAACCCGTAATGAGCAGTTCTTC. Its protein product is CASRPAGPTRNEQFF. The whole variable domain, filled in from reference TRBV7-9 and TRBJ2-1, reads DTGVSQNPRHKITKRGQNVTFRCDPISEHNRLYWYRQTLGQGPEFLTYFQNEAQLEKSRLLSDRFSAERPKGSFSTLEIQRTEQGDSAMYLCASRPAGPTRNEQFFGPGTRLTVL.